The clone carrying this T cell receptor beta chain is labeled medium-sized. Antigen unknown. The sample comes from a study of metastatic and nonmetastatic thyroid tumors. The overall study: Repertoires from blood and tumor or nodule tissue of malignant and benign thyroid patients were compared. Findings and caveats of the study: Within blood and tumor, benign nodules reportedly had significantly lower TCR beta diversity than malignant thyroid tumors did.

Treatment of any kind had been given to no patient before thyroid surgery. Under the authors' procedure: Differences in CDR3 between clinicopathological groups were drawn on to build a classifier intended to discriminate distant-metastatic papillary thyroid cancer patients. TCRdb re-called clones from the PCR reads using MiXCR. These V and J calls rely on TCRdb rather than the paper's analysis. The sample yields 40,000 to 50,000 clones, approximately 4.1% seen once. The sequencing sample was made of blood. This receptor was identified in a female donor with papillary thyroid cancer or a benign thyroid nodule (not recorded which). Some clones in this sample may be carry-over from other donors' samples.

Here the CDR3 reads CASSPTGTQYGYTF. Here the CDR3 DNA reads TGTGCCAGCAGTCCCACCGGGACGCAATATGGCTACACCTTC. The rearrangement uses TRBV12-3 or TRBV12-4 and TRBJ1-2; a weak D match, TRBD1 (5 bases). The CDR3 has 14 amino acids. The V gene lost 5 bases and the J gene lost 5 bases, with 15 bases spanning the gap.